This TCR beta chain appears in the sequencing data of a study of T cell responses to AZD1222 COVID-19 vaccine. Whole-study findings and limits: White British donors predominated, females outnumbered males, and clonal diversity was possibly underestimated. Spike-specific TCR breadth and depth rose after two AZD1222 doses.

Concerning this clone itself: Antigen: not known.

The V gene's germline CDR1 is ENHRY and CDR2 SYGVKD. The length of the CDR3 is 13 residues. V lost 6 bases and J 5 bases, leaving 11 bases between the germline ends. Libraries were prepared by immunoSEQ multiplex PCR; TCRdb keeps only in-frame clonotypes and omits some of them. The sample holds some 150,000 clones. Source material: peripheral blood. The TCR originated in an adult in good health. The chain uses TRBV10-3 and TRBJ1-5, with a possible D match to TRBD1 (5 bases). The CDR3 DNA is TGTGCCATCAGCAGGGAATCAGATCAGCCCCAGCATTTT. Protein product: CAISRESDQPQHF.